One T cell receptor beta chain is described in this entry. Its matching antigen is unknown. These data are taken from a study of Ad26.COV2.S vaccination and SARS-CoV-2 variants. Repertoires were generated with immunoSEQ multiplex PCR, while TCRdb's copy carries only in-frame clones and drops some. The repertoire includes 450,000 to 550,000 clones, 89% of them detected once, and around 2.6% sits in the top ten. Study-wide results and caveats: Individuals receiving vaccine had higher spike-specific TCR breadth than placebo recipients did.

V was cut by 4 bases and J by 9 bases, with 16 bases left in between. This CDR3 region has 14 residues. In germline, CDR1 is MGHDK, CDR2 SYGVNS. As for treatment: approximately 18 received Ad26.COV2.S at low or high dose, single or two shots; 5 received placebo; per-sample allocation not given. Repertoires come from day 63 after the first vaccine or placebo injection. Boston supplied an adult donor aged 18-55 years. Expression of Wuhan-strain SARS-CoV-2 spike came from the Ad26 vector that formed the vaccine. The receptor's source is a person aged 18-60 years who received the Ad26.COV2.S COVID-19 vaccine or a placebo. The sequences come from peripheral blood, collected in a trial of Ad26.COV2.S vaccine versus placebo. The chain carries TRBV25-1 and TRBJ2-1; D might be TRBD2 (6 bases). The CDR3 DNA reads as TGTGCCAGCAGTGGGAGGGACTGGTACGGTGAGCAGTTCTTC. As protein: CASSGRDWYGEQFF.